This passage covers 8 T cell receptor beta chains from one sample sequenced in a study of CD8+CD57+ T cells in acquired aplastic anemia. In patients chosen for sequencing, flow cytometry had shown CD8+CD57+ cell expansion. The template used for profiling TCR beta VDJ and CDR3 was genomic DNA. TCRdb re-analysed the reads in MiXCR, keeping a single row per CDR3 protein. The sample yields 300,000 or so distinct CDR3 sequences, 45% to 65% seen once. The specimen sequenced was sorted CD4+, CD8+, or CD8+CD57+ T cells (not recorded which) from PBMCs. These receptors were obtained from a human donor with aplastic anemia.

This clonotype was recorded many times. The V and J genes are TRBV7-2 and TRBJ2-6; D unclear. Trimming removed 0 bases at V and 1 base at J, with 10 bases between. Germline loops: CDR1 SGHTA, CDR2 FQGNSA. The CDR3 consists of 17 residues. The DNA of the CDR3 is TGTGCCAGCAGCTTAGCGGCAACACAATCTGGGGCCAACGTCCTGACTTTC. This gives the protein CASSLAATQSGANVLTF.

The gene calls are TRBV5-1 and TRBJ1-6, with a possible D match to TRBD1 (5 bases). The germline CDR1 and CDR2 sequences are SGHRS and YFSETQ. This CDR3 has 14 residues. Trimming took 6 bases from V and 9 from J, leaving 16 bases between them. DNA of the CDR3: TGCGCCAGCACCCGGGGCAGCGGGAGTTCACCCCTCCACTTT. Encoded protein: CASTRGSGSSPLHF. The whole variable domain, filled in from reference TRBV5-1 and TRBJ1-6, reads KAGVTQTPRYLIKTRGQQVTLSCSPISGHRSVSWYQQTPGQGLQFLFEYFSETQRNKGNFPGRFSGRQFSNSRSEMNVSTLELGDSALYLCASTRGSGSSPLHFGNGTRLTVT.

This rearrangement joins TRBV20-1 to TRBJ2-1, with D perhaps TRBD1 or TRBD2 (6 bases each). The CDR3 spans 15 residues. V lost 4 bases to trimming and J lost 5 bases, with 18 bases between them. Germline CDR1 and CDR2: DFQATT and SNEGSKA (reference sequence). The CDR3 loop reads CSAKTQGPGDNEQFF. As DNA, the CDR3 is TGCAGTGCTAAGACACAGGGCCCGGGAGACAATGAGCAGTTCTTC.

V gene TRBV29-1 combines with J gene TRBJ2-3; D gene uncertain. Trimming shortened V by 7 bases and J by 2 bases, and 16 bases separated the two germline ends. This CDR3 has 14 residues. Germline CDR1 and CDR2: SQVTM and ANQGSEA. CDR3 sequence: CSAGPSAATDTQYF. CDR3 in DNA: TGCAGCGCAGGACCATCCGCCGCCACAGATACGCAGTATTTT.

This clonotype was detected many times. The V call is TRBV10-2, the J call TRBJ1-2; maybe TRBD1 (6 bases). The germline V gene has CDR1 WSHSY and CDR2 SAAADI. This CDR3 contains 14 residues. V was clipped by 3 bases and J by 4 bases, with 12 bases between them. CDR3 region: CASSEQQGGYGYTF. CDR3 nucleotide sequence: TGCGCCAGCAGTGAACAACAGGGAGGCTATGGCTACACCTTC.

This chain joins TRBV6-5 and TRBJ1-1; D is unresolved. This CDR3 contains 13 residues. V was shortened by 7 bases and J by 0 bases, with 9 bases between the two germline ends. Per the germline V gene, CDR1 is MNHEY and CDR2 is SVGAGI. CDR3 in DNA: TGTGCCAGCACCGACGGACTGAACACTGAAGCTTTCTTT. It encodes CASTDGLNTEAFF.

The J gene is TRBJ1-6, the V gene TRBV7-2; perhaps TRBD1 as D (6 bases). V was shortened by 6 bases and J by 0 bases, with 9 bases between the two germline ends. CDR1 is SGHTA and CDR2 is FQGNSA in the germline V gene. The CDR3 contains 15 residues. This CDR3 is CASRGGGSYNSPLHF. The CDR3 DNA is TGTGCCAGCAGAGGAGGGGGCTCCTATAATTCACCCCTCCACTTT.

This clonotype was counted ten times or more. The chain has TRBV19 and TRBJ2-7; 12 bases align to TRBD2. The germline gives CDR1 LNHDA, CDR2 SQIVND (reference sequence). The CDR3 has 14 amino acids. The V segment lost 3 bases and the J segment 4 bases; nucleotides outside the gene matches: 1. CDR3 in amino acids: CASSMGTSGYEQYF. The CDR3 DNA reads as TGTGCCAGTAGTATGGGGACTAGCGGGTACGAGCAGTACTTC.